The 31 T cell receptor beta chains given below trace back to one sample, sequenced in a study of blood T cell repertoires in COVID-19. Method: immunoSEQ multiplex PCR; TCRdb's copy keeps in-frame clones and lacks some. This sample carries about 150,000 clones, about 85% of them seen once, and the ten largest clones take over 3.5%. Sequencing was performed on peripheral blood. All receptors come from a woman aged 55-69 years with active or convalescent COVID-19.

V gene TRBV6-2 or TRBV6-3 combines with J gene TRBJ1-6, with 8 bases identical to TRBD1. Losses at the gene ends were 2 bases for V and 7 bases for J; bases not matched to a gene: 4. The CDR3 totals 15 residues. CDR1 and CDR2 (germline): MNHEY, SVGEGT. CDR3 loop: CASSYRTGLNSPLHF. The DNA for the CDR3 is TGTGCCAGCAGTTACCGGACAGGGTTGAATTCACCCCTCCACTTT.

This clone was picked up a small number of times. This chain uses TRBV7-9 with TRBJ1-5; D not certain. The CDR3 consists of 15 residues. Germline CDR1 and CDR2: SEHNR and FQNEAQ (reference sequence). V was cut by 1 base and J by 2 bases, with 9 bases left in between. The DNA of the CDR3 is TGTGCCAGCAGCTTAGGGCAGGATCGCAATCAGCCCCAGCATTTT. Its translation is CASSLGQDRNQPQHF.

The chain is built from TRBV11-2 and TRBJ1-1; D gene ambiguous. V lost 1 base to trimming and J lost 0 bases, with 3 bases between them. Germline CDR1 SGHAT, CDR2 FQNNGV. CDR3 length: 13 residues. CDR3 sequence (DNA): TGTGCCAGCAGCTTAGGAGTGAACACTGAAGCTTTCTTT. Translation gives CASSLGVNTEAFF.

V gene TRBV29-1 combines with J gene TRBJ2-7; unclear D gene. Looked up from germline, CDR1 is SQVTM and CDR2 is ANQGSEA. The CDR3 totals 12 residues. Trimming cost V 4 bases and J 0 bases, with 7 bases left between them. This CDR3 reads CSVGRSSYEQYF. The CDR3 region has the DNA TGCAGCGTTGGACGGAGCTCCTACGAGCAGTACTTC.

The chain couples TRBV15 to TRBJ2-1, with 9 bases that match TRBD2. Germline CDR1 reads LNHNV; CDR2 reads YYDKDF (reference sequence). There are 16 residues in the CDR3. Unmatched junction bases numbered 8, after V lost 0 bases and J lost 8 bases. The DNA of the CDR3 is TGTGCCACCAGCAGAGATCGACTAGCGGTGAAGGATGAGCAGTTCTTC. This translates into CATSRDRLAVKDEQFF.

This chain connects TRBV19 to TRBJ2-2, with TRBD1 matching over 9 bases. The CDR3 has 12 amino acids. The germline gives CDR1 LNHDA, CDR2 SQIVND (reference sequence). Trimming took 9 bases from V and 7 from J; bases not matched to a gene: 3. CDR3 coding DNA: TGTGCCAGCGGACAGGGGAACGGGGAGCTGTTTTTT. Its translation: CASGQGNGELFF.

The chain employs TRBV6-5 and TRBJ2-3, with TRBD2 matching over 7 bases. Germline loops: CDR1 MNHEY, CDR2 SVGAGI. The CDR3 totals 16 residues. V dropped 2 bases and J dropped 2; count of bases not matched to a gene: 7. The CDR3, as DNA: TGTGCCAGCAGTTACAAAGCGGGGAGCCTCACAGATACGCAGTATTTT. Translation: CASSYKAGSLTDTQYF.

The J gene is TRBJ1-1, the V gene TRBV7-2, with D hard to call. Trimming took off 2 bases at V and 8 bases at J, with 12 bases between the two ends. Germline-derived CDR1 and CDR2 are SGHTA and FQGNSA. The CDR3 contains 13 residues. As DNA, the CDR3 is TGTGCCAGCAGCTTACGGTACGGGATAGAAGCTTTCTTT. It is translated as CASSLRYGIEAFF.

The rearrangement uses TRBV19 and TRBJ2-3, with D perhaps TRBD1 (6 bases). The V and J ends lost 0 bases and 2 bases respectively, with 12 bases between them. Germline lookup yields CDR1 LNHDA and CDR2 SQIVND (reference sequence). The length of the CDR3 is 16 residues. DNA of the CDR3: TGTGCCAGTAGTATAGATCCGGACAGTTTCACAGATACGCAGTATTTT. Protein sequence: CASSIDPDSFTDTQYF.

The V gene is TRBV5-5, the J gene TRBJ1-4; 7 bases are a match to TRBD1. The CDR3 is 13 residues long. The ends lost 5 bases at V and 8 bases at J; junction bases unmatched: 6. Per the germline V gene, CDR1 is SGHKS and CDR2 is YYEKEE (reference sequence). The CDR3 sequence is CASRTGSGEKLFF. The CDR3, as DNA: TGTGCCAGCAGGACAGGGTCGGGGGAAAAACTGTTTTTT.

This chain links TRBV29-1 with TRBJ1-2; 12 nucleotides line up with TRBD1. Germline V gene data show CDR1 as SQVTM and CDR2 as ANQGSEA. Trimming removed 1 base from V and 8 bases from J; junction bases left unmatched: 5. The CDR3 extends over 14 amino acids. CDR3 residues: CSVEGRDRGQGYTF. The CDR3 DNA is TGCAGCGTTGAAGGAAGGGACAGGGGGCAAGGCTACACCTTC.

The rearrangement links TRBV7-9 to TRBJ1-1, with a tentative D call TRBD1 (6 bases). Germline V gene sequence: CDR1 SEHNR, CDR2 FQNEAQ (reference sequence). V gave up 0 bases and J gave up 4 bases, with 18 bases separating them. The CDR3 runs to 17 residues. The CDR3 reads CASSLALGRGGRTEAFF. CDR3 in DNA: TGTGCCAGCAGCTTAGCTCTTGGTCGGGGGGGCCGCACTGAAGCTTTCTTT. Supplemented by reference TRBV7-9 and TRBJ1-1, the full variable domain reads DTGVSQNPRHKITKRGQNVTFRCDPISEHNRLYWYRQTLGQGPEFLTYFQNEAQLEKSRLLSDRFSAERPKGSFSTLEIQRTEQGDSAMYLCASSLALGRGGRTEAFFGQGTRLTVV.

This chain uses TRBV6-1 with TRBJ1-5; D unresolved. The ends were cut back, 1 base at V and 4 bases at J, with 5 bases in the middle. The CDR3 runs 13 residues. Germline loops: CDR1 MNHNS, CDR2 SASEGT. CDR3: CASSEDRNQPQHF. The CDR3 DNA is TGTGCCAGCAGTGAAGACAGAAATCAGCCCCAGCATTTT.

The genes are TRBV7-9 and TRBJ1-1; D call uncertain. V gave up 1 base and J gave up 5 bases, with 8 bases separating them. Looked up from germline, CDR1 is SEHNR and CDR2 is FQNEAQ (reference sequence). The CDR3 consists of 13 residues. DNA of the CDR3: TGTGCCAGCAGCTTAGACTCGGGAACTGAAGCTTTCTTT. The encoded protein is CASSLDSGTEAFF.

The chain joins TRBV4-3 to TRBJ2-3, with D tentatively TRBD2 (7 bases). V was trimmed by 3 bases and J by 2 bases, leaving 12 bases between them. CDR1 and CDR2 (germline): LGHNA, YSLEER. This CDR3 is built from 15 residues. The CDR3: CASSQRGTNTDTQYF. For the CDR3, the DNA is TGCGCCAGCAGCCAGAGGGGGACTAACACAGATACGCAGTATTTT.

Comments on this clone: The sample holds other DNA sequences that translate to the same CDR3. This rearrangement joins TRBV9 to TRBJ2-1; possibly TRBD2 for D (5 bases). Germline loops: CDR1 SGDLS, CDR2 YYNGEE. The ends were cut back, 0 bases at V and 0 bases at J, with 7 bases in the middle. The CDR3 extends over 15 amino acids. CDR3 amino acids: CASSVAGNSYNEQFF. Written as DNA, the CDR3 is TGTGCCAGCAGCGTAGCGGGGAACTCCTACAATGAGCAGTTCTTC.

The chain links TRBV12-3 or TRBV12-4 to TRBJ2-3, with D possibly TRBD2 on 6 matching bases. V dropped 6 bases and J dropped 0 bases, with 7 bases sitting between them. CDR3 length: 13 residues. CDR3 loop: CASRSGSTDTQYF. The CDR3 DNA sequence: TGTGCCAGCAGGAGCGGGAGCACAGATACGCAGTATTTT.

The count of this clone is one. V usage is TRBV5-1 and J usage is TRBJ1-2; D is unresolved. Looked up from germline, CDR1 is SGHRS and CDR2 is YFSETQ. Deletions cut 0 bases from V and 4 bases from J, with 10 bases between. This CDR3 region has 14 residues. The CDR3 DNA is TGCGCCAGCAGCTTGGCCGAGGGTTCCTATGGCTACACCTTC. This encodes CASSLAEGSYGYTF.

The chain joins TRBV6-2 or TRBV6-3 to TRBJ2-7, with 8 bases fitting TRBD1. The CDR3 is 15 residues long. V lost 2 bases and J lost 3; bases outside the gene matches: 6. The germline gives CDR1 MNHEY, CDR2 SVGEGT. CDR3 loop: CASSYAGTGYYEQYF. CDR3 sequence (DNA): TGTGCCAGCAGTTACGCCGGGACAGGTTACTACGAGCAGTACTTC.

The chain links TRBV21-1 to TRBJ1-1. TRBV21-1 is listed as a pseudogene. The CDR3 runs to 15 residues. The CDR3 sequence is CASSKEGSVNTEAFF. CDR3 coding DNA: TGTGCCAGCAGCAAAGAAGGGAGTGTGAACACTGAAGCTTTCTTT.

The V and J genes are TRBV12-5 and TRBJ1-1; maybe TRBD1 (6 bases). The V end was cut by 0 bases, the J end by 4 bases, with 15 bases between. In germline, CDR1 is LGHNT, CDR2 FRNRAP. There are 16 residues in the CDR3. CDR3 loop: CASGLVLTGTSTEAFF. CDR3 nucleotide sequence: TGTGCTAGTGGTTTGGTACTCACAGGGACGAGCACTGAAGCTTTCTTT.

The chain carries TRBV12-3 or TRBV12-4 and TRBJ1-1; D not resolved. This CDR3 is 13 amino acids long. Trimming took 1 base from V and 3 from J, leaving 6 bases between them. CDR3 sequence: CASSLGPHTEAFF. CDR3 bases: TGTGCCAGCAGTTTAGGGCCGCACACTGAAGCTTTCTTT.

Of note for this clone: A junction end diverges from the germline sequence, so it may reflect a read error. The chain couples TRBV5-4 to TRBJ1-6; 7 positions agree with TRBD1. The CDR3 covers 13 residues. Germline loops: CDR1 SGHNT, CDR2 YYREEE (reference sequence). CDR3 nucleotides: TGTGCCAGCAGCCCCGACAGGGAAGCTTCGTTGCGCTTT. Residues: CASSPDREASLRF.

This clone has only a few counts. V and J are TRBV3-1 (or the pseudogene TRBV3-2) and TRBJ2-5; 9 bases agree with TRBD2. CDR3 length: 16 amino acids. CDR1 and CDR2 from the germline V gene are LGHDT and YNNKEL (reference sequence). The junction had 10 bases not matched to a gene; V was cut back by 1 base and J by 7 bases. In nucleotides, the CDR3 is TGTGCCAGCAGCCAAGTTCCCGCGGGGGGGCCAGGGACCCAGTACTTC. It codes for CASSQVPAGGPGTQYF.

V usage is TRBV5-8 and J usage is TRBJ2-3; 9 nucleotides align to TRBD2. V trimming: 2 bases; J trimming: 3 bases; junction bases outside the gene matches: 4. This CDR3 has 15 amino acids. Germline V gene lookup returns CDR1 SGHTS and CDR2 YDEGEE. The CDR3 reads CASSFERGVTDTQYF. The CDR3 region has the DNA TGTGCCAGCAGCTTTGAGCGGGGGGTTACAGATACGCAGTATTTT.

The DNA for the CDR3 is TGTGCCAGCAGCTCCCGACAGGGTAACACCATATATTTT. This translates into CASSSRQGNTIYF. This sequence joins TRBV7-2 and TRBJ1-3; 7 positions agree with TRBD1. Looked up from germline, CDR1 is SGHTA and CDR2 is FQGNSA. This CDR3 region has 13 residues. Losses at the gene ends were 4 bases for V and 7 bases for J; bases not matched to a gene: 4.

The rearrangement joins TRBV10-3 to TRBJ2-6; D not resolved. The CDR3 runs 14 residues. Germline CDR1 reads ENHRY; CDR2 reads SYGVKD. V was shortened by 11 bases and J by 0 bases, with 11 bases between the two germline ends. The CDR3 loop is CASNVGSGANVLTF. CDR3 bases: TGTGCCTCTAATGTCGGCTCTGGGGCCAACGTCCTGACTTTC.

The CDR3 loop reads CASSQKGAQAEAFF. The CDR3 region has the DNA TGTGCCAGCAGTCAGAAGGGGGCGCAGGCTGAAGCTTTCTTT. The rearrangement joins TRBV25-1 to TRBJ1-1; TRBD1 matches at 7 bases. Trimming removed 5 bases from V and 6 bases from J; junction bases left unmatched: 9. CDR1 is MGHDK and CDR2 is SYGVNS in the germline V gene. The CDR3 spans 14 residues.

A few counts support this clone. CDR3 sequence reads: CASSEDRVTEAFF. CDR3 nucleotides: TGTGCCAGCAGTGAGGACAGGGTCACTGAAGCTTTCTTT. V gene TRBV2 combines with J gene TRBJ1-1, with 8 bases lining up with TRBD1. The CDR3 length is 13 residues. The germline V gene has CDR1 SNHLY and CDR2 FYNNEI. Trimming removed 3 bases from V and 4 bases from J; junction bases left unmatched: 1.

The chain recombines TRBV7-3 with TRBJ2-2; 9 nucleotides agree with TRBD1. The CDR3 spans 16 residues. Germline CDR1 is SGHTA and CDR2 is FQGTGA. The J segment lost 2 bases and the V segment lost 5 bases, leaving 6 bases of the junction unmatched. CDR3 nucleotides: TGTGCCAGCAGCCTCCGACAGGGGGTCAACACCGGGGAGCTGTTTTTT. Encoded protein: CASSLRQGVNTGELFF.

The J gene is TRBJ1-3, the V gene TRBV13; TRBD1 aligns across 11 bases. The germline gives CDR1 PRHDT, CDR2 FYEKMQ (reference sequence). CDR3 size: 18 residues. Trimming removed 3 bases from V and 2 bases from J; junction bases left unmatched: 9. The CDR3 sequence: CASSFYTGQGATGNTIYF. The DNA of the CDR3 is TGTGCCAGCAGCTTTTACACCGGACAGGGGGCGACTGGAAACACCATATATTTT.